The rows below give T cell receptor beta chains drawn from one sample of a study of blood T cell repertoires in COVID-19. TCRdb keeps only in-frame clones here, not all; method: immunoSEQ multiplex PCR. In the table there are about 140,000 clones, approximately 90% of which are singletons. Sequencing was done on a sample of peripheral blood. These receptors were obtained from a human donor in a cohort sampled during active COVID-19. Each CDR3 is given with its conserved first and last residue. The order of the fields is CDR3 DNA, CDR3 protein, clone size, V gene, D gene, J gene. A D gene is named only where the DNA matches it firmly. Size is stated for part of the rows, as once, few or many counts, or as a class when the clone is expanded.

cdr3_nt: TGTGCCAGCAGTGAGGCCGGACAGTTCACTGAAGCTTTCTTT; cdr3_aa: CASSEAGQFTEAFF; clone_size: -; v_call: TRBV2; d_call: -; j_call: TRBJ1-1
cdr3_nt: TGTGCCAGCAGTCTTACCGGGACAGGGGCTGGCGGGCAGTACTTC; cdr3_aa: CASSLTGTGAGGQYF; clone_size: -; v_call: TRBV6-2/TRBV6-3; d_call: TRBD1; j_call: TRBJ2-7
cdr3_nt: TGTGCCAGCCGACCAAGGGGCAGGACGGATTCACCCCTCCACTTT; cdr3_aa: CASRPRGRTDSPLHF; clone_size: -; v_call: TRBV18; d_call: -; j_call: TRBJ1-6
cdr3_nt: TGTGCCTGGAACCAGAAAAACTATGGCTACACCTTC; cdr3_aa: CAWNQKNYGYTF; clone_size: -; v_call: TRBV30; d_call: -; j_call: TRBJ1-2
cdr3_nt: TGTGCCAGCAGTTTAGGACAGGGGCTTCAGCCCCAGCATTTT; cdr3_aa: CASSLGQGLQPQHF; clone_size: -; v_call: TRBV28; d_call: TRBD1; j_call: TRBJ1-5
cdr3_nt: TGTGCCAGCAAAACACTACTTGCTGGAGGAAACACCATATATTTT; cdr3_aa: CASKTLLAGGNTIYF; clone_size: -; v_call: TRBV19; d_call: -; j_call: TRBJ1-3
cdr3_nt: TGTGCCAGCGGTCAACTAGCGGGGGTGGGAGAGACCCAGTACTTC; cdr3_aa: CASGQLAGVGETQYF; clone_size: -; v_call: TRBV6-5; d_call: TRBD2; j_call: TRBJ2-5
cdr3_nt: TGTGCCAGCAGTACCCGGTTACAGGTTGATGGCTACACCTTC; cdr3_aa: CASSTRLQVDGYTF; clone_size: -; v_call: TRBV6-2/TRBV6-3; d_call: -; j_call: TRBJ1-2
cdr3_nt: TGTGCCAGCAGCCCCGGACAGGGGACTCTTATTAACTATGGCTACACCTTC; cdr3_aa: CASSPGQGTLINYGYTF; clone_size: -; v_call: TRBV28; d_call: TRBD1; j_call: TRBJ1-2
cdr3_nt: TGTGCCAGCAGCTTCGGCAGGGCCAACACCTACGAGCAGTACTTC; cdr3_aa: CASSFGRANTYEQYF; clone_size: -; v_call: TRBV5-5; d_call: -; j_call: TRBJ2-7
cdr3_nt: TGTGCCAGCACTCCAGTGGCGTCCAGGGACTATGGCTACACCTTC; cdr3_aa: CASTPVASRDYGYTF; clone_size: -; v_call: TRBV3-1/TRBV3-2; d_call: -; j_call: TRBJ1-2
cdr3_nt: TGTGCCAGCAGCCCGGTAGGAGGGCTGGCTTACACTGAAGCTTTCTTT; cdr3_aa: CASSPVGGLAYTEAFF; clone_size: -; v_call: TRBV5-4; d_call: -; j_call: TRBJ1-1
cdr3_nt: TGTGCCAGCAGCCCTCCGGACAAGGCTGGGGCCAACGTCCTGACTTTC; cdr3_aa: CASSPPDKAGANVLTF; clone_size: -; v_call: TRBV7-8; d_call: -; j_call: TRBJ2-6
cdr3_nt: TGCGCCAGCAGCCCGACGGAGGAACCCTATGGCTACACCTTC; cdr3_aa: CASSPTEEPYGYTF; clone_size: -; v_call: TRBV5-1; d_call: -; j_call: TRBJ1-2
cdr3_nt: TGTGCCAGCGCCGGCCCCACTAGCGGGAGAACGGCCTACAATGAGCAGTTCTTC; cdr3_aa: CASAGPTSGRTAYNEQFF; clone_size: -; v_call: TRBV2; d_call: TRBD2; j_call: TRBJ2-1
cdr3_nt: TGTGCCAGCAGTTGCCGACTCCCGAGGCACCGGGGAGCTGTTTTT; cdr3_aa: CASSCRLPRHRGAVF; clone_size: once; v_call: TRBV27; d_call: -; j_call: TRBJ2-2
cdr3_nt: TGTGCCAGCAGCCCGGGGGGGGCTTTTCCTTCCTACGAGCAGTACTTC; cdr3_aa: CASSPGGAFPSYEQYF; clone_size: once; v_call: TRBV11-3; d_call: TRBD2; j_call: TRBJ2-7